The 8 T cell receptor beta chains reported below all come from one sample, sequenced in a study of blood T cell repertoires in COVID-19 (dated by TCRdb to about 2020). Receptors were amplified or captured by the immunoSEQ multiplex PCR assay. TCRdb took this table from immuneACCESS and kept in-frame rearrangements with V and J called. Such tables lack part of the clones; where checked against another copy, unresolved V genes explain under half of the gap, and the rest is unexplained. The sample has 300,000 to 350,000 clones on record, 80% to 90% of them singletons. The ten largest clones take up about 4% of the sample. The sequencing input was PBMCs or T cells enriched from blood (not recorded which). These receptors originate from a woman in her forties with acute COVID-19.

The chain recombines TRBV28 with TRBJ2-1; 10 bases match TRBD2. Germline V CDR1 and CDR2: MDHEN, SYDVKM. CDR3 size: 17 residues. With 6 bases clipped from V and 5 bases from J, the junction kept 13 bases outside the gene matches. CDR3: CASSLGYRTSGDNEQFF. CDR3 bases: TGTGCCAGCAGCCTTGGCTATAGGACTAGCGGCGACAATGAGCAGTTCTTC.

The chain is built from TRBV29-1 and TRBJ1-2; TRBD1 agrees at 10 bases. The CDR3 totals 14 residues. Germline V gene data show CDR1 as SQVTM and CDR2 as ANQGSEA. V was pared by 6 bases and J by 8 bases, with 12 bases of the junction left unmatched. CDR3 sequence: CSVDRGHSSGGYTF. As DNA, the CDR3 is TGCAGCGTCGACAGGGGGCACTCTTCTGGGGGCTACACCTTC.

The chain uses TRBV3-1 (or the pseudogene TRBV3-2) and TRBJ1-2; D might be TRBD1 (6 bases). Trimming removed 7 bases at V and 6 bases at J, with 9 bases between. CDR1 and CDR2 from the germline V gene are LGHDT and YNNKEL (reference sequence). This CDR3 spans 11 amino acids. This CDR3 is CASKNRDGYTF. The DNA of the CDR3 is TGTGCCAGCAAAAACAGGGATGGCTACACCTTC.

The CDR3 reads CASSLDRSSYEQYF. CDR3 DNA sequence: TGTGCCAGCAGTTTGGACAGGAGCTCCTACGAGCAGTACTTC. The rearrangement uses TRBV6-5 and TRBJ2-7, with 7 bases matching TRBD1. The germline CDR1 and CDR2 sequences are MNHEY and SVGAGI. Trimming took 4 bases from V and 0 from J; bases not matched to a gene: 3. CDR3 size: 14 residues.

The chain joins TRBV10-3 to TRBJ1-2; 8 bases fit TRBD1. V lost 4 bases to trimming and J lost 3 bases; unmatched junction nucleotides: 4. Germline V gene lookup returns CDR1 ENHRY and CDR2 SYGVKD. There are 14 residues in the CDR3. This CDR3 reads CAISGMGQDYGYTF. The CDR3 DNA reads TGTGCCATCAGTGGAATGGGACAGGACTATGGCTACACCTTC.

The genes are TRBV4-2 and TRBJ2-5; 11 positions agree with TRBD2. The V and J ends lost 1 base and 4 bases, in that order; junction bases with no gene match: 8. The CDR3 loop spans 17 amino acids. CDR1 is LGHNA, CDR2 YNFKEQ, per germline. This CDR3 reads CASSQGLAGFETETQYF. CDR3 coding DNA: TGTGCCAGCAGCCAAGGACTAGCGGGGTTTGAGACAGAGACCCAGTACTTC.

The V and J genes are TRBV28 and TRBJ2-1; TRBD1 might be the D (5 bases). With 5 bases removed from V and 4 bases from J, the gap between germline ends came to 12 bases. The CDR3 totals 14 residues. CDR1 is MDHEN, CDR2 SYDVKM, per germline. Here the CDR3 DNA reads TGTGCCAGCAGTCCGCACGACAGATACAATGAGCAGTTCTTC. Its translation: CASSPHDRYNEQFF.

This rearrangement joins TRBV27 to TRBJ2-1; 12 bases align to TRBD2. Looked up from germline, CDR1 is MNHEY and CDR2 is SMNVEV (reference sequence). The CDR3 extends over 18 amino acids. Trimming removed 5 bases from V and 1 base from J; junction bases left unmatched: 9. The CDR3 reads CASSPLLTSGGSYNEQFF. CDR3 nucleotide sequence: TGTGCCAGCAGTCCGCTTCTCACTAGCGGGGGGTCCTACAATGAGCAGTTCTTC.